This T cell receptor (beta chain) was obtained from a study of shared clonotypes between healthy human individuals. Whole-study findings and limits: Rarefaction gave evidence that sorted-subset sequencing remained incomplete despite large depth.

To note about this clone: Its target is not known.

Assay: immunoSEQ multiplex PCR; the TCRdb copy retains only in-frame clones and omits some. The sample gives some 2,400,000 clones, roughly 95% of which show up once; 0.1% to 0.15% is in the top ten. V lost 0 bases and J 3 bases, leaving 7 bases between the germline ends. Germline V gives CDR1 SGDLS, CDR2 YYNGEE. This CDR3 has 14 residues. The genes are TRBV9 and TRBJ2-1, with D possibly being TRBD2 (5 bases). The sample taken for sequencing was naive CD4+ T cells sorted from blood. Subset described: CD45RA+ positively selected. This clonotype was sampled from a man aged 18 to 30 in good health. Here the CDR3 DNA reads TGTGCCAGCAGCGTAGACGGGAACTACAATGAGCAGTTCTTC. It encodes CASSVDGNYNEQFF.